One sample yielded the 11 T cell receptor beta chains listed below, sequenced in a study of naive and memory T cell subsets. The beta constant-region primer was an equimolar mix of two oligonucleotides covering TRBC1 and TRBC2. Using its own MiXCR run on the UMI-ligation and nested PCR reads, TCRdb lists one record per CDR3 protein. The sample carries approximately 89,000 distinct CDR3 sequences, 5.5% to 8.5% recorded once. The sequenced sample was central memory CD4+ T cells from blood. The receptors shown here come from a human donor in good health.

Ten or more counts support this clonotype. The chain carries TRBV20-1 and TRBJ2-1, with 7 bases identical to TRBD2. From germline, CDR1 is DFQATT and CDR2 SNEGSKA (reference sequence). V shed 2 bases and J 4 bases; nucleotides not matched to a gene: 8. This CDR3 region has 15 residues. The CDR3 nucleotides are TGCAGTGCTAGATCCGGCCTAGCGGTATACAATGAGCAGTTCTTC. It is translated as CSARSGLAVYNEQFF.

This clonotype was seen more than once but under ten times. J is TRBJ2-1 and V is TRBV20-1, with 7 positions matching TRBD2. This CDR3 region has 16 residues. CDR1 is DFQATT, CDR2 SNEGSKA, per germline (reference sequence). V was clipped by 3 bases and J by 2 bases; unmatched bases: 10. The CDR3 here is CSASRLVGGTYNEQFF. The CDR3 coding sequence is TGCAGTGCTAGTCGGTTGGTGGGAGGGACCTACAATGAGCAGTTCTTC.

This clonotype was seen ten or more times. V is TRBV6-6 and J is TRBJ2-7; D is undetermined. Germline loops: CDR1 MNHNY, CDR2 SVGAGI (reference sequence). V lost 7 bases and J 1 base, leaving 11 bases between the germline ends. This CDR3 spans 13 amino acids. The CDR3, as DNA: TGTGCCAGCATGCCAGGAAGTTCCTACGAGCAGTACTTC. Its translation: CASMPGSSYEQYF.

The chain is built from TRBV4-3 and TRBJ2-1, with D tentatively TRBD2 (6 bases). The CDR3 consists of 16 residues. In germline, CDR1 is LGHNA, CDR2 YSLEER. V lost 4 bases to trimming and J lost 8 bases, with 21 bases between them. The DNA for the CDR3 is TGCGCCAGCAGCCTGGGGCGGGACCTGAGGATGGATGAGCAGTTCTTC. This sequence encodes CASSLGRDLRMDEQFF.

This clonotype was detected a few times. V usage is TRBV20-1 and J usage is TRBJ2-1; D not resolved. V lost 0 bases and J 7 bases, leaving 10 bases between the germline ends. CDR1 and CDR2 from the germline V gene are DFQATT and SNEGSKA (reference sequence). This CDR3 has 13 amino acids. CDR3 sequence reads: CSAREDGRNEQFF. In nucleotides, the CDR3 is TGCAGTGCTAGAGAGGACGGCCGGAATGAGCAGTTCTTC.

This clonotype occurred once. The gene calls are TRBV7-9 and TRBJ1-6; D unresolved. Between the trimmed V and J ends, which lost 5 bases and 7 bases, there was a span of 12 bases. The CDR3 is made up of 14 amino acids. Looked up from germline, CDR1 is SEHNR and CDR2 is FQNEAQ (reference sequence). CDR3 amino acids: CASSLLDQNSPLHF. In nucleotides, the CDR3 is TGTGCCAGCAGCCTTCTTGACCAAAATTCACCCCTCCACTTT.

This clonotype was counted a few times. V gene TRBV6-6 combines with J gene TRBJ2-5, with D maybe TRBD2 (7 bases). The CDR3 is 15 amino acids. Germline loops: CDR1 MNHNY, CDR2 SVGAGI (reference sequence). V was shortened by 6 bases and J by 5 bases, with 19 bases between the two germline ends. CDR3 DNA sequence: TGTGCCAGCAGCCAAGGGGGGAGGGCCCGCGAGACCCAGTACTTC. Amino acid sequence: CASSQGGRARETQYF.

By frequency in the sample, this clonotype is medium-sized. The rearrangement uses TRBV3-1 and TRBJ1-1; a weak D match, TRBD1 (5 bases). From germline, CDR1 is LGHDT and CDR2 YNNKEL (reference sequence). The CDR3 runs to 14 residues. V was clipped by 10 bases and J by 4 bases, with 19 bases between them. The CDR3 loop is CATQPYGAGTEAFF. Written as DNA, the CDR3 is TGTGCCACCCAGCCATACGGGGCGGGCACTGAAGCTTTCTTT. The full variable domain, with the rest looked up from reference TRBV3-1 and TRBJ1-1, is DTAVSQTPKYLVTQMGNDKSIKCEQNLGHDTMYWYKQDSKKFLKIMFSYNNKELIINETVPNRFSPKSPDKAHLNLHINSLELGDSAVYFCATQPYGAGTEAFFGQGTRLTVV.

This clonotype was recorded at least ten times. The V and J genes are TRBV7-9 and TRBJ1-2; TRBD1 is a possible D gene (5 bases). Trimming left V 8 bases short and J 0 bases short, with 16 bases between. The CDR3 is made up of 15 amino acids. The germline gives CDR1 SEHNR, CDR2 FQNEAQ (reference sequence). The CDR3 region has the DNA TGTGCCAGCGTGCTTACAGGCCCGACTAACTATGGCTACACCTTC. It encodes CASVLTGPTNYGYTF.

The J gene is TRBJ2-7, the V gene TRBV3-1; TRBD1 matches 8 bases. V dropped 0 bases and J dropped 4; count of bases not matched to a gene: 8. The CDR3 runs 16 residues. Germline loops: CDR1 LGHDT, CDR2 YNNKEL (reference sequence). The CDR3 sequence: CASSQEATGARYEQYF. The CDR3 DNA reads TGTGCCAGCAGCCAAGAGGCGACAGGGGCCAGATACGAGCAGTACTTC.

CDR3 bases: TGTGCCAGCAGCTTACGGGGGGCTGGACAGGGCTACAATGAGCAGTTCTTC. Protein product: CASSLRGAGQGYNEQFF. The chain is built from TRBV7-2 and TRBJ2-1, with TRBD1 as a possible D gene (8 bases). The CDR3 loop spans 17 amino acids. The V gene lost 2 bases and the J gene lost 3 bases, with 17 bases spanning the gap. CDR1 SGHTA and CDR2 FQGNSA come from the germline V gene.